The 30 T cell receptor beta chains below were found in one sample sequenced in a study of Ad26.COV2.S vaccination and SARS-CoV-2 variants. The treatment here: around 19 received Ad26.COV2.S at low or high dose, single or two shots; several received placebo; per-sample allocation not given. At day 63 after the first vaccine or placebo injection, samples were drawn. Sequencing was performed with immunoSEQ multiplex PCR; in TCRdb, only in-frame clones are kept and a portion is missing. The sample carries 350,000 to 600,000 clones, around 89% recorded once. This specimen was peripheral blood, taken in a trial of Ad26.COV2.S vaccine versus placebo. The source is a person between 18 and 59 years old who received the Ad26.COV2.S COVID-19 vaccine or a placebo.

The chain uses TRBV7-2 and TRBJ2-7; TRBD2 is a possible D gene (7 bases). Germline assignment: CDR1 SGHTA and CDR2 FQGNSA. V was cut by 3 bases and J by 3 bases, with 18 bases left in between. This CDR3 has 16 residues. The CDR3 sequence: CASSFWGLGGDYEQYF. The CDR3 bases are TGTGCCAGCAGCTTTTGGGGATTAGGGGGGGACTACGAGCAGTACTTC.

DNA of the CDR3: TGTGCCAGCAGCCAAGGTGTACTAGCGGGAGTCTTAGATACGCAGTATTTT. The encoded protein is CASSQGVLAGVLDTQYF. This chain connects TRBV4-2 to TRBJ2-3; the match to TRBD2 covers 11 bases. Trimming cost V 1 base and J 5 bases; bases outside gene matches: 8. The CDR3 runs to 17 residues. The germline V gene encodes CDR1 LGHNA and CDR2 YNFKEQ.

The V and J genes are TRBV6-5 and TRBJ2-3; 9 nucleotides agree with TRBD2. V gave up 2 bases and J gave up 6 bases; unmatched junction bases: 9. Germline values: CDR1 MNHEY, CDR2 SVGAGI. This CDR3 has 16 residues. The CDR3 sequence is CASSYARGGGADTQYF. The CDR3 DNA is TGTGCCAGCAGTTACGCCCGGGGCGGGGGGGCCGATACGCAGTATTTT.

The CDR3: CASDPRRSGSFDYNEQFF. CDR3 in DNA: TGTGCCAGCGACCCTCGCAGGAGCGGGAGTTTTGACTACAATGAGCAGTTCTTC. This sequence joins TRBV27 and TRBJ2-1; 8 bases match TRBD2. The CDR3 has 18 residues. V lost 8 bases and J lost 3; bases outside the gene matches: 18. Germline assignment: CDR1 MNHEY and CDR2 SMNVEV (reference sequence).

The chain recombines TRBV7-2 with TRBJ1-5; D is ambiguous. The CDR3 spans 15 residues. Deletions cut 0 bases from V and 3 bases from J, with 9 bases between. The V gene's germline CDR1 is SGHTA and CDR2 FQGNSA. The CDR3 nucleotides read TGTGCCAGCAGCTTAGCGCTCGGACCCAATCAGCCCCAGCATTTT. Translation: CASSLALGPNQPQHF.

The J gene is TRBJ2-7, the V gene TRBV27; 9 bases are a match to TRBD1. J gave up 3 bases and V 6 bases, and 9 bases lay outside the gene matches. The CDR3 has 15 residues. The germline gives CDR1 MNHEY, CDR2 SMNVEV (reference sequence). CDR3 bases: TGTGCCAGCAGCAAACAGGGGGCGTACTACTACGAGCAGTACTTC. Its translation: CASSKQGAYYYEQYF.

This chain joins TRBV27 and TRBJ2-3; TRBD1 or TRBD2 may be the D gene (5 bases each). With 1 base removed from V and 0 bases from J, the gap between germline ends came to 11 bases. This CDR3 is built from 16 residues. Germline CDR1 and CDR2: MNHEY and SMNVEV (reference sequence). CDR3 sequence reads: CASSLFRGLSTDTQYF. The CDR3 DNA reads as TGTGCCAGCAGTTTATTCCGGGGCCTGAGCACAGATACGCAGTATTTT.

This chain joins TRBV7-9 and TRBJ2-3, with 7 bases fitting TRBD1. The ends lost 5 bases at V and 1 base at J; junction bases unmatched: 12. Germline loops: CDR1 SEHNR, CDR2 FQNEAQ (reference sequence). This CDR3 contains 17 residues. CDR3 sequence reads: CASSPPMTGIGTDTQYF. The CDR3 DNA sequence: TGTGCCAGCAGCCCTCCAATGACAGGGATCGGCACAGATACGCAGTATTTT.

J is TRBJ2-5 and V is TRBV27, with TRBD2 matching over 9 bases. The CDR3 runs to 13 residues. Germline V CDR1 and CDR2: MNHEY, SMNVEV (reference sequence). V shed 8 bases and J 2 bases; nucleotides not matched to a gene: 3. CDR3 coding DNA: TGTGCCAGCGCGGGAGGGCCTCAAGAGACCCAGTACTTC. This translates into CASAGGPQETQYF.

The table lists this clone with a few counts. The chain combines TRBV19 with TRBJ1-1; 7 bases align to TRBD1. The CDR3 extends over 15 amino acids. Germline CDR1 and CDR2: LNHDA and SQIVND (reference sequence). With 9 bases clipped from V and 0 bases from J, the junction kept 10 bases outside the gene matches. Here the CDR3 reads CASTDQTGLNTEAFF. The CDR3 bases are TGTGCCAGCACAGACCAGACAGGGTTGAACACTGAAGCTTTCTTT.

V gene TRBV30 combines with J gene TRBJ1-6; D not certain. Germline lookup yields CDR1 GTSNPN and CDR2 SVGIG (reference sequence). V was cut by 4 bases and J by 6 bases, with 10 bases left in between. The CDR3 consists of 13 residues. The CDR3 spells CAWTSTANSPLHF. In DNA, the CDR3 is TGTGCCTGGACGTCGACGGCTAATTCACCCCTCCACTTT. Combining the CDR3 with reference TRBV30 and TRBJ1-6 gives the whole variable domain SQTIHQWPATLVQPVGSPLSLECTVEGTSNPNLYWYRQAAGRGLQLLFYSVGIGQISSEVPQNLSASRPQDRQFILSSKKLLLSDSGFYLCAWTSTANSPLHFGNGTRLTVT.

The CDR3 nucleotides read TGTGCCAGCAGCCCCGACACGGGGCTTCGGTACGAGCAGTACTTC. This codes for CASSPDTGLRYEQYF. This chain joins TRBV7-2 and TRBJ2-7; D may be TRBD1 or TRBD2 (5 bases each). V lost 5 bases, J lost 4 bases, and 18 bases lay in between. The CDR3 contains 15 residues. Germline V gene sequence: CDR1 SGHTA, CDR2 FQGNSA.

A word on this clone: Other DNA sequences within the sample encode an identical CDR3. The CDR3 sequence: CASSLSVNTEAFF. The CDR3 DNA reads TGTGCCAGCAGTTTATCAGTGAACACTGAAGCTTTCTTT. The chain recombines TRBV27 with TRBJ1-1; D ambiguous. The V gene's germline CDR1 is MNHEY and CDR2 SMNVEV (reference sequence). The germline V and J ends were trimmed by 0 bases and 0 bases, with 2 bases remaining between them. The CDR3 is 13 amino acids.

The CDR3 sequence is CASSAQSSGANVLTF. The CDR3 bases are TGTGCCAGTAGTGCCCAGAGCTCTGGGGCCAACGTCCTGACTTTC. This chain links TRBV19 with TRBJ2-6; D remains unclear. V dropped 5 bases and J dropped 0 bases, with 8 bases sitting between them. CDR1 is LNHDA and CDR2 is SQIVND in the germline V gene (reference sequence). CDR3 length: 15 amino acids.

This clone was counted a single time. The J gene is TRBJ1-4, the V gene TRBV7-2; D not resolved. The V gene lost 5 bases and the J gene lost 8 bases, with 12 bases spanning the gap. There are 13 residues in the CDR3. Germline V gene lookup returns CDR1 SGHTA and CDR2 FQGNSA. The DNA of the CDR3 is TGTGCCAGCAGCGTGAGCCCTCTGGAAAAACTGTTTTTT. Its protein product is CASSVSPLEKLFF.

The chain has TRBV6-5 and TRBJ1-6; tentative D call: TRBD1 (5 bases). CDR1 and CDR2 from the germline V gene are MNHEY and SVGAGI. Deletions cut 5 bases from V and 10 bases from J, with 15 bases between. This CDR3 has 14 amino acids. The CDR3: CASSPGGFGSPLHF. CDR3 coding DNA: TGTGCCAGCAGTCCCGGGGGTTTCGGATCACCCCTCCACTTT.

This chain joins TRBV11-2 and TRBJ1-1; the D gene is possibly TRBD1 (6 bases). Trimming stripped 4 bases from V and 6 bases from J, with 15 bases between. From germline, CDR1 is SGHAT and CDR2 FQNNGV. The CDR3 contains 14 residues. DNA for the CDR3: TGTGCCAGCAGCTGGAGGGGGGACTACGCTGAAGCTTTCTTT. Protein: CASSWRGDYAEAFF.

The gene calls are TRBV20-1 and TRBJ2-4, with D maybe TRBD2 (5 bases). V lost 4 bases and J 1 base, leaving 11 bases between the germline ends. The germline V gene has CDR1 DFQATT and CDR2 SNEGSKA (reference sequence). This CDR3 spans 14 amino acids. The CDR3 here is CSANEGSAKNIQYF. As DNA, the CDR3 is TGCAGTGCTAATGAGGGAAGCGCCAAAAACATTCAGTACTTC.

The chain couples TRBV29-1 to TRBJ1-4; D gene ambiguous. V was pared by 5 bases and J by 3 bases, with 10 bases between. CDR3 length: 13 amino acids. Germline-derived CDR1 and CDR2 are SQVTM and ANQGSEA. The DNA of the CDR3 is TGCAGCGTTTCGGTGGGTGCTAATGAAAAACTGTTTTTT. As protein: CSVSVGANEKLFF.

The rearrangement joins TRBV30 to TRBJ2-7; 10 bases are a match to TRBD2. The germline CDR1 and CDR2 sequences are GTSNPN and SVGIG (reference sequence). V lost 0 bases to trimming and J lost 3 bases; unmatched junction nucleotides: 8. The length of the CDR3 is 16 residues. Written as DNA, the CDR3 is TGTGCCTGGAGTGTCCCTAGCGGGAGCACCGACTACGAGCAGTACTTC. It encodes CAWSVPSGSTDYEQYF.

This clone was recorded once. The gene calls are TRBV7-9 and TRBJ2-1; 7 nucleotides line up with TRBD1. With 4 bases clipped from V and 11 bases from J, the junction kept 14 bases outside the gene matches. The CDR3 is 15 amino acids. Germline V gives CDR1 SEHNR, CDR2 FQNEAQ (reference sequence). The DNA of the CDR3 is TGTGCCAGCAGCTCAGAGTCCCGGGACAGCAACAAGCAGTTCTTC. Its protein is CASSSESRDSNKQFF.

The gene calls are TRBV28 and TRBJ1-5, with D possibly matching TRBD1 (6 bases). Trimming took off 2 bases at V and 7 bases at J, with 15 bases between the two ends. The CDR3 length is 15 residues. Germline CDR1 is MDHEN and CDR2 is SYDVKM. This CDR3 is CASSLGHQGRQPQHF. CDR3 coding DNA: TGTGCCAGCAGTTTAGGACACCAGGGGAGGCAGCCCCAGCATTTT.

This chain uses TRBV11-2 with TRBJ2-5; 11 bases map to TRBD2. Germline V gives CDR1 SGHAT, CDR2 FQNNGV. Germline trimming cut 5 bases from V and 5 bases from J; bases unmatched to any gene: 10. The CDR3 runs to 16 residues. The CDR3 DNA reads as TGTGCCAGCAGCCGCCCTCCTAGCGGGAGGAGGGAGACCCAGTACTTC. It specifies CASSRPPSGRRETQYF.

This chain links TRBV28 with TRBJ2-3; D is possibly TRBD1 or TRBD2 (5 bases each). The CDR3 runs to 12 residues. The germline V gene has CDR1 MDHEN and CDR2 SYDVKM. V lost 7 bases and J lost 4, with 9 bases in between. The DNA for the CDR3 is TGTGCCAGCAACGGGGCGGCAGATACGCAGTATTTT. Encoded protein: CASNGAADTQYF. Combining the CDR3 with reference TRBV28 and TRBJ2-3 gives the whole variable domain DVKVTQSSRYLVKRTGEKVFLECVQDMDHENMFWYRQDPGLGLRLIYFSYDVKMKEKGDIPEGYSVSREKKERFSLILESASTNQTSMYLCASNGAADTQYFGPGTRLTVL.

Comments on this clone: Other DNA sequences in this sample translate to the same CDR3. This sequence joins TRBV5-1 and TRBJ1-5; D unclear. This CDR3 has 13 amino acids. Trimming removed 0 bases at V and 2 bases at J, with 3 bases between. In germline, CDR1 is SGHRS, CDR2 YFSETQ. The CDR3 loop reads CASSLDGNQPQHF. The CDR3 DNA is TGCGCCAGCAGCTTGGATGGCAATCAGCCCCAGCATTTT.

This clone appeared once. The J gene is TRBJ1-2, the V gene TRBV18; no firm D call. CDR3 length: 15 residues. Germline V gene sequence: CDR1 KGHSH, CDR2 LQKENI. V was trimmed by 0 bases and J by 4 bases, leaving 12 bases between them. As DNA, the CDR3 is TGTGCCAGCTCACCACCCCTTGAGAGGGCCTATGGCTACACCTTC. This codes for CASSPPLERAYGYTF.

The chain uses TRBV19 and TRBJ2-4, with D unresolved. This CDR3 comprises 13 residues. V gave up 3 bases and J gave up 2 bases, with 5 bases separating them. Germline V gene data show CDR1 as LNHDA and CDR2 as SQIVND (reference sequence). The CDR3 DNA follows: TGTGCCAGTAGTATCGAGCCCAAAAACATTCAGTACTTC. This sequence encodes CASSIEPKNIQYF.

The chain carries TRBV2 and TRBJ2-6; D is perhaps TRBD1 (5 bases). Germline CDR1 is SNHLY and CDR2 is FYNNEI. The CDR3 length is 12 residues. Deletions cut 11 bases from V and 4 bases from J, with 9 bases between. CDR3 nucleotides: TGTGCCGGGGCCCCAGGGGCCAACGTCCTGACTTTC. It codes for CAGAPGANVLTF.

This clone appeared once. V gene TRBV6-1 combines with J gene TRBJ1-5; unclear D gene. CDR3 length: 13 amino acids. Germline V gene sequence: CDR1 MNHNS, CDR2 SASEGT. Trimming took 2 bases from V and 3 from J, leaving 5 bases between them. CDR3 sequence: CASSERANQPQHF. DNA for the CDR3: TGTGCCAGCAGTGAAAGGGCCAATCAGCCCCAGCATTTT.

J is TRBJ1-5 and V is TRBV27, with D maybe TRBD1 (5 bases). CDR1 is MNHEY and CDR2 is SMNVEV in the germline V gene (reference sequence). V was cut by 5 bases and J by 5 bases, with 10 bases left in between. The CDR3 has 13 amino acids. The CDR3 is CASSQGVYQPQHF. CDR3 sequence (DNA): TGTGCCAGCAGTCAAGGGGTCTATCAGCCCCAGCATTTT.